This TCR beta chain comes out of a study of T cells in Graves' hyperthyroidism and ophthalmopathy. General study findings and limits: Blood also contained most expanded thyroid clonotypes above 0.001.

Trimming stripped 6 bases from V and 6 bases from J, with 11 bases between. This CDR3 region has 13 residues. Germline lookup yields CDR1 SEHNR and CDR2 FQNEAQ (reference sequence). Researchers took RNA transcripts and amplified the TCR beta CDR3 regions from them. Primed by the HTBI set, a first-round RT-PCR was run on the TCR CDR3. TCRdb fed the multiplex PCR reads into MiXCR, producing one record per CDR3 protein. The sample lists roughly 500,000 distinct CDR3 sequences, approximately 48% occurring once. This clonotype came up many times. Its antigen is currently unknown. The TCR was taken from an adult woman with Graves' disease, either hyperthyroidism or ophthalmopathy (not recorded which). Sequenced: peripheral blood or thyroid tissue (not recorded which). The V and J genes are TRBV7-9 and TRBJ1-4; D might be TRBD1 (5 bases). CDR3 in amino acids: CASRPGQYEKLFF. The CDR3 DNA reads TGTGCCAGCAGACCAGGGCAGTATGAAAAACTGTTTTTT.